These 6 T cell receptor beta chains share one sample of origin, sequenced in a study of T-cell memory formation after mild COVID-19. TCRdb used MiXCR to reprocess the 5' RACE reads, holding one entry per CDR3 protein. Of tens of thousands of distinct CDR3 sequences in the sample, around 13% were seen once. The sequenced sample was PBMCs or a T cell subset sorted from them (not recorded which). The receptor set was obtained from an adult woman who had mild COVID-19 (a few samples of this study predate the infection). Cell type and time point are not known.

This clonotype was counted many times. The genes are TRBV11-1 and TRBJ2-1; TRBD2 agrees at 10 bases. After removal of 3 bases from V and 8 bases from J, the junction contained 7 bases not matched to a gene. The CDR3 covers 15 residues. Germline values: CDR1 SGHAT, CDR2 FQDESV (reference sequence). CDR3: CASSFLAGVNHEQFF. DNA of the CDR3: TGTGCCAGCAGCTTCCTAGCGGGAGTAAATCATGAGCAGTTCTTC.

The sample holds a few counts of this clonotype. The chain carries TRBV7-9 and TRBJ2-5; D is unclear. From germline, CDR1 is SEHNR and CDR2 FQNEAQ (reference sequence). The V end lost 5 bases, the J end lost 1 base, and 17 bases lay between the germline ends. This CDR3 is 16 amino acids long. The DNA of the CDR3 is TGTGCCAGCAGCCAGCCCCTCGTGACGGTCCAAGAGACCCAGTACTTC. Protein product: CASSQPLVTVQETQYF.

The sample holds a few counts of this clonotype. The CDR3 region has the DNA TGCAGCGTTGAGACAGGACAGGGGGTCACCGGGGAGCTGTTTTTT. Amino acid sequence: CSVETGQGVTGELFF. The chain couples TRBV29-1 to TRBJ2-2; TRBD1 agrees at 10 bases. Germline CDR1 SQVTM, CDR2 ANQGSEA. CDR3 length: 15 residues. V shed 3 bases, J shed 4 bases, and the junction held 5 bases outside the gene matches.

The chain combines TRBV30 with TRBJ2-7; 9 nucleotides line up with TRBD1. Germline V lookup: CDR1 GTSNPN, CDR2 SVGIG (reference sequence). CDR3 size: 13 residues. V shed 8 bases, J shed 2 bases, and the junction held 7 bases outside the gene matches. For the CDR3, the DNA is TGTGCCGTTGGGACAGGGAGTGCCTACGAGCAGTACTTC. The encoded protein is CAVGTGSAYEQYF. The entire variable domain, with the rest obtained from reference TRBV30 and TRBJ2-7, is as follows: SQTIHQWPATLVQPVGSPLSLECTVEGTSNPNLYWYRQAAGRGLQLLFYSVGIGQISSEVPQNLSASRPQDRQFILSSKKLLLSDSGFYLCAVGTGSAYEQYFGPGTRLTVT.

The V gene is TRBV7-9, the J gene TRBJ2-7; D call uncertain. The CDR3 extends over 13 amino acids. From germline, CDR1 is SEHNR and CDR2 FQNEAQ (reference sequence). The V gene lost 5 bases and the J gene lost 3 bases, with 11 bases spanning the gap. CDR3 sequence (DNA): TGTGCCAGCAGCCCATCTCACTTCTACGAGCAGTACTTC. Its translation is CASSPSHFYEQYF.

The genes are TRBV20-1 and TRBJ2-3; no definite D call. V was shortened by 5 bases and J by 6 bases, with 12 bases between the two germline ends. Germline V gene lookup returns CDR1 DFQATT and CDR2 SNEGSKA (reference sequence). This CDR3 is 12 amino acids long. The CDR3 loop reads CSAGDRRDTQYF. The CDR3 DNA follows: TGCAGTGCTGGGGATCGGCGGGATACGCAGTATTTT.